Below, one TCR beta chain is given with its context. Its antigen remains unknown. Using immunoSEQ multiplex PCR, the repertoire was profiled, and TCRdb retains in-frame clones only, with some absent. The data show 100,000 to 150,000 clones, about nine tenths seen once. This entry comes from a study of T cell responses to AZD1222 COVID-19 vaccine. Study summary: Pooling was applied to second doses at about 4 or about 12 weeks. Broader study findings: Nearly half of the spike-specific TCRs reportedly recognize variant regions that carry no mutations. Most donors were white British, females outnumbered males, and clonal diversity was possibly underestimated. Only six people who got AZD1222 tested seropositive at baseline.

V dropped 7 bases and J dropped 2; count of bases not matched to a gene: 6. From germline, CDR1 is SQVTM and CDR2 ANQGSEA. This CDR3 has 13 residues. This receptor was obtained from an adult in good health. The chain is built from TRBV29-1 and TRBJ2-7; 9 nucleotides agree with TRBD1. Specimen: peripheral blood, collected on day 0 of AZD1222 vaccination. The DNA for the CDR3 is TGCAGCGGTACGGGACAGGGCGCCTACGAGCAGTACTTC. Translation gives CSGTGQGAYEQYF.